Below, 9 T cell receptor beta chains from the same sample are listed, as sequenced in a study of blood T cells in healthy people across ages. A second PCR, run for roughly 7 to 11 cycles, used a sample-barcoded 5' primer plus a J-beta primer mix. TCRdb processed the 5' RACE reads anew with MiXCR; each CDR3 protein has one entry. The sample includes around 1,000,000 distinct CDR3 sequences, around 27% of them seen just once. The same sample was also studied in work on T cells of mothers and their children.

The sequenced sample was blood. These receptors all come from a girl aged 2-10 years in good health.

In this sample, this clonotype turned up a few times. The V and J genes are TRBV20-1 and TRBJ2-5, with D possibly matching TRBD1 (5 bases). V lost 3 bases, J lost 4 bases, and 18 bases lay in between. The CDR3 has 15 residues. Germline lookup yields CDR1 DFQATT and CDR2 SNEGSKA (reference sequence). CDR3 DNA: TGCAGTGCTAGCTTGACAGATACCTCCCCAGAGACCCAGTACTTC. Its protein is CSASLTDTSPETQYF.

The sample holds a few counts of this clonotype. The chain links TRBV29-1 to TRBJ2-5; 10 nucleotides align to TRBD1. The last part of the DNA fits TRBJ2-7 better; the J call may be wrong. The CDR3 is made up of 13 amino acids. The germline V gene encodes CDR1 SQVTM and CDR2 ANQGSEA. The CDR3 nucleotides are TGCAGCGTCGGAGGGACAGGGGCCTACGAGCAGTACTTC. This encodes CSVGGTGAYEQYF.

This clonotype occurred a few times. The rearrangement links TRBV20-1 to TRBJ1-5, with TRBD1 identical over 7 bases. This CDR3 region has 14 residues. Trimming at V came to 0 bases and at J to 4 bases, leaving 3 bases not matched to a gene. CDR1 and CDR2 (germline): DFQATT, SNEGSKA (reference sequence). The DNA for the CDR3 is TGCAGTGCTAGAGATCGGGACAGAAATCAGCCCCAGCATTTT. Protein: CSARDRDRNQPQHF.

There are a few counts of this clonotype. This sequence joins TRBV9 and TRBJ1-2; perhaps TRBD1 as D (5 bases). V shed 4 bases and J shed 2 bases, with 12 bases lying between them. The CDR3 has 14 amino acids. Per the germline V gene, CDR1 is SGDLS and CDR2 is YYNGEE. CDR3 sequence: CASSSGDGNYGYTF. CDR3 sequence (DNA): TGTGCCAGCAGCTCGGGGGACGGCAACTATGGCTACACCTTC.

This clonotype was recorded at least ten times. The chain carries TRBV7-9 and TRBJ2-5; D might be TRBD2 (7 bases). This CDR3 has 14 residues. The V gene's germline CDR1 is SEHNR and CDR2 FQNEAQ (reference sequence). V was cut by 5 bases and J by 4 bases, with 14 bases left in between. The CDR3 nucleotides read TGTGCCAGCAGCCCGGGCCGGGGGGCAGAGACCCAGTACTTC. Amino acids: CASSPGRGAETQYF.

The J gene is TRBJ2-7, the V gene TRBV7-2; D unresolved. The CDR3 contains 14 residues. Germline CDR1 reads SGHTA; CDR2 reads FQGNSA. The germline V and J ends were trimmed by 1 base and 7 bases, with 14 bases remaining between them. The CDR3 DNA sequence: TGTGCCAGCAGCTTAGACCTATTAGCAGGAGAGCAGTACTTC. Protein: CASSLDLLAGEQYF.

V and J are TRBV7-9 and TRBJ1-2; D ambiguous. Germline V gene data show CDR1 as SEHNR and CDR2 as FQNEAQ (reference sequence). The CDR3 sequence is 14 residues long. Trimming shortened V by 6 bases and J by 4 bases, and 15 bases separated the two germline ends. DNA of the CDR3: TGTGCCAGCAGGCCCAGAGACCCAGGCTATGGCTACACCTTC. Protein: CASRPRDPGYGYTF.

This clonotype was detected a few times. The J gene is TRBJ2-7, the V gene TRBV2; tentative D call: TRBD2 (6 bases). V lost 1 base, J lost 6 bases, and 13 bases lay in between. Germline CDR1 SNHLY, CDR2 FYNNEI. The CDR3 spans 14 residues. The CDR3: CASSEEEGLGEQYF. The DNA of the CDR3 is TGTGCCAGCAGTGAAGAGGAGGGCCTTGGCGAGCAGTACTTC.

This clonotype was counted ten times or more. This rearrangement joins TRBV7-9 to TRBJ2-3; a possible D gene is TRBD2 (6 bases). Trimming left V 7 bases short and J 0 bases short, with 20 bases between. This CDR3 spans 17 amino acids. Germline CDR1 reads SEHNR; CDR2 reads FQNEAQ (reference sequence). This CDR3 reads CASTFPGVAASTDTQYF. The CDR3 bases are TGTGCCAGCACCTTCCCGGGGGTAGCGGCTAGCACAGATACGCAGTATTTT.